One and the same sample provided the 20 T cell receptor beta chains below, sequenced in a study of blood T cells in healthy people across ages. Through a sample-barcoded 5' primer and a J-beta primer mix, a second PCR was run for roughly 6 to 11 cycles. TCRdb used MiXCR to reprocess the 5' RACE reads, holding one entry per CDR3 protein. The sample consists of some 1.5 million distinct CDR3 sequences, roughly 27% of them appearing once. Sample: blood. These receptors all stem from a woman in her 30s in good health.

Concerning this clonotype itself: At one end, the junction sequence differs from germline, possibly due to a read error. V gene TRBV5-3 combines with J gene TRBJ2-1, with 8 nucleotides matching TRBD1. TRBV5-3 is classed as an ORF, of uncertain function. The length of the CDR3 is 16 residues. The CDR3 is CASSLAKQGVSNEQFF. CDR3 bases: TGTGCCAGCAGCTTGGCCAAACAGGGGGTCAGCAATGAGCAGTTCTTC.

This clonotype was seen only a few times. The chain is built from TRBV6-5 and TRBJ1-2; D gene ambiguous. Trimming left V 5 bases short and J 4 bases short, with 11 bases between. The CDR3 has 13 amino acids. CDR1 and CDR2 from the germline V gene are MNHEY and SVGAGI. Here the CDR3 reads CASSPQPVYGYTF. CDR3 coding DNA: TGTGCCAGCAGTCCCCAACCAGTCTATGGCTACACCTTC.

In its sample, this clonotype was seen a few times. V usage is TRBV29-1 and J usage is TRBJ2-5; TRBD1 agrees at 12 bases. The CDR3 spans 14 residues. Per the germline V gene, CDR1 is SQVTM and CDR2 is ANQGSEA. The trim removed 6 bases at V and 9 bases at J, leaving 11 bases unmatched. This CDR3 is CSVGGQGAEEAQYF. CDR3 bases: TGCAGCGTGGGGGGACAGGGGGCCGAGGAGGCCCAGTACTTC.

Note on this clonotype: This may come from a read error, since a much larger clone is one base off. The chain employs TRBV20-1 and TRBJ2-1; 9 nucleotides match TRBD2. The V gene's germline CDR1 is DFQATT and CDR2 SNEGSKA (reference sequence). The V gene end was trimmed by 5 bases and the J gene end by 10 bases; junction bases not matched to a gene: 12. There are 14 residues in the CDR3. The CDR3 here is CSASRTSESYEQFF. The CDR3 region has the DNA TGCAGTGCTTCTCGGACTAGCGAATCCTACGAGCAGTTCTTC.

V gene TRBV5-1 combines with J gene TRBJ2-5; no clear D gene. The J call is in doubt because the DNA end fits TRBJ2-1 better. The CDR3 is 14 residues long. Germline V gene sequence: CDR1 SGHRS, CDR2 YFSETQ. The CDR3 sequence: CASSRAGSQETQFF. CDR3 DNA sequence: TGCGCCAGCAGCCGAGCTGGCAGTCAAGAGACCCAGTTCTTC.

There are a few counts of this clonotype. This chain uses TRBV6-5 with TRBJ2-1; TRBD2 matches at 8 bases. The tail of the sequence fits TRBJ2-7 better, so the J call may be wrong. Germline V gene sequence: CDR1 MNHEY, CDR2 SVGAGI. CDR3 length equals 13 residues. The CDR3 DNA reads TGTGCCACCGGCGGGGGGCCCTACAATGAGCAGTACTTC. Encoded protein: CATGGGPYNEQYF.

Many counts were recorded for this clonotype. The V gene is TRBV20-1, the J gene TRBJ2-6, with 7 bases aligning to TRBD1. The CDR3 has 16 residues. J gave up 3 bases and V 5 bases, and 10 bases lay outside the gene matches. Germline-derived CDR1 and CDR2 are DFQATT and SNEGSKA (reference sequence). CDR3 nucleotide sequence: TGCAGTGCTGGGAGCGAGGGGGCTTATGGGGCCAACGTCCTGACTTTC. This translates into CSAGSEGAYGANVLTF.

The rearrangement links TRBV6-2 or TRBV6-3 to TRBJ2-3; D not resolved. Trimming cost V 2 bases and J 4 bases, with 13 bases left between them. Looked up from germline, CDR1 is MNHEY and CDR2 is SVGEGT. This CDR3 spans 15 amino acids. This CDR3 reads CASSYGPDQSDTQYF. The CDR3 DNA is TGTGCCAGCAGTTACGGCCCGGACCAGTCAGATACGCAGTATTTT.

About this clonotype itself: One base away lies a much larger clone, so this may be a sequencing read error. The chain links TRBV29-1 to TRBJ2-3, with TRBD2 matching over 10 bases. Germline CDR1 is SQVTM and CDR2 is ANQGSEA. V gave up 5 bases and J gave up 2 bases; unmatched junction bases: 7. CDR3 size: 15 residues. CDR3 in amino acids: CSVTASGGITDTQYF. In nucleotides, the CDR3 is TGCAGCGTTACTGCTAGCGGGGGTATCACAGATACGCAGTATTTT.

The chain is built from TRBV7-6 and TRBJ1-2, with D uncertain. V lost 11 bases, J lost 0 bases, and 16 bases lay in between. Germline loops: CDR1 SGHVS, CDR2 FNYEAQ. There are 14 residues in the CDR3. The CDR3 sequence is CAGTPSAANYGYTF. The CDR3 DNA is TGTGCCGGCACCCCCTCGGCGGCTAACTATGGCTACACCTTC.

Comment on this clonotype: This may come from a read error, since a much larger clone is one base off. The chain links TRBV10-2 to TRBJ1-2; D gene uncertain. From germline, CDR1 is WSHSY and CDR2 SAAADI. The CDR3 sequence is 13 residues long. The CDR3: CAGSLGYLYGYTF. Written as DNA, the CDR3 is TGCGCCGGCAGTCTCGGATACCTCTATGGCTACACCTTC.

CDR3 bases: TGTGCCAGCATCGCAACTTGGTCCGGCGGTGAGCAGTTCTTC. Translation: CASIATWSGGEQFF. The chain has TRBV2 and TRBJ2-1, with no clear D. Germline V gene sequence: CDR1 SNHLY, CDR2 FYNNEI. The CDR3 spans 14 residues. The ends were cut back, 7 bases at V and 9 bases at J, with 19 bases in the middle.

Remarks on this clonotype: A read error may be the cause here, since a much bigger clone is one base away. J is TRBJ2-5 and V is TRBV19; 10 positions agree with TRBD2. The end of the DNA fits TRBJ2-7 better, so the J call may be wrong. This CDR3 is 15 amino acids long. The germline gives CDR1 LNHDA, CDR2 SQIVND (reference sequence). CDR3 region: CASSMTSGYFYEQYF. DNA for the CDR3: TGTGCCAGTAGTATGACTAGCGGGTACTTCTACGAGCAGTACTTC.

V gene TRBV20-1 combines with J gene TRBJ2-1; TRBD2 agrees at 11 bases. J gave up 8 bases and V 0 bases, and 6 bases lay outside the gene matches. The CDR3 has 15 amino acids. The germline V gene encodes CDR1 DFQATT and CDR2 SNEGSKA (reference sequence). Here the CDR3 reads CSARDGTSGGDEQFF. As DNA, the CDR3 is TGCAGTGCTAGAGACGGGACTAGCGGCGGCGATGAGCAGTTCTTC.

The rearrangement joins TRBV6-5 to TRBJ1-4; the match to TRBD1 covers 11 bases. The V segment lost 0 bases and the J segment 3 bases; nucleotides outside the gene matches: 9. Germline V gives CDR1 MNHEY, CDR2 SVGAGI. CDR3 length: 19 residues. CDR3 protein: CASSYSIGDRGYSNEKLFF. CDR3 DNA: TGTGCCAGCAGTTACTCGATCGGGGACAGGGGGTATTCTAATGAAAAACTGTTTTTT.

This chain joins TRBV28 and TRBJ1-6; D perhaps matches TRBD1 (5 bases). The CDR3 is 14 residues long. The V end lost 7 bases, the J end lost 7 bases, and 14 bases lay between the germline ends. The germline CDR1 and CDR2 sequences are MDHEN and SYDVKM. CDR3: CASTPFGGNSPLHF. DNA of the CDR3: TGTGCCAGCACCCCGTTCGGGGGGAATTCACCCCTCCACTTT.

This clonotype was picked up a small number of times. V and J are TRBV28 and TRBJ2-3; D remains unclear. The CDR3 is made up of 13 amino acids. Trimming pared 5 bases from V and 13 bases from J, leaving 19 bases between. Looked up from germline, CDR1 is MDHEN and CDR2 is SYDVKM. The CDR3 is CASSRSDFPREYF. DNA for the CDR3: TGTGCCAGCAGTAGAAGCGACTTTCCTCGTGAGTATTTT.

In its sample, this clonotype was seen a few times. This sequence joins TRBV5-6 and TRBJ1-4; D is uncertain. V was pared by 4 bases and J by 3 bases, with 16 bases between. Per germline, CDR1 SGHDT and CDR2 YYEEEE. CDR3 length: 16 residues. The CDR3 DNA follows: TGTGCCAGCAGCCTTATGAGCCTAGGTCCTAATGAAAAACTGTTTTTT. This sequence encodes CASSLMSLGPNEKLFF.

The CDR3 region has the DNA TGCAGTGCTAGAGATTGGTCCAGGAACAATGAGCAGTTCTTC. Its protein product is CSARDWSRNNEQFF. This chain links TRBV20-1 with TRBJ2-1; D not resolved. The CDR3 runs 14 residues. The germline CDR1 and CDR2 sequences are DFQATT and SNEGSKA (reference sequence). Trimming shortened V by 0 bases and J by 5 bases, and 11 bases separated the two germline ends.

V usage is TRBV20-1 and J usage is TRBJ2-3; 7 bases are shared with TRBD1. V lost 0 bases to trimming and J lost 7 bases; unmatched junction nucleotides: 10. CDR1 is DFQATT and CDR2 is SNEGSKA in the germline V gene (reference sequence). The CDR3 loop spans 15 amino acids. This CDR3 is CSARDPPTGKHTQYF. Here the CDR3 DNA reads TGCAGTGCTAGAGATCCCCCGACAGGGAAGCATACGCAGTATTTT.